A selection of T cell receptor beta chains follows, all from one sample in a study of control samples from healthy donors and cancer patients. Profiling relied on immunoSEQ multiplex PCR, and the TCRdb table lists in-frame clones only, not all of them. The table records 70,000 to 95,000 clones, 90% to 95% of them present only once. The sample comprised blood. These receptors were collected from a woman younger than 45 in good health. CDR3s include the opening cysteine and the closing phenylalanine or tryptophan. D genes are given only for firm matches.

-	TRBV30	TRBJ2-1	TGTGCCTGGAGTCCCCCCCGCCCCGGGCTTGAGCAGTTCTTC	CAWSPPRPGLEQFF
-	TRBV29-1	TRBJ2-3	TGCAGCGTAAAACAGCCCGCAGATACGCAGTATTTT	CSVKQPADTQYF
-	TRBV1	TRBJ1-1	TGCACCAGCAGCCAAGATCTAGCTTTCTTT	CTSSQDLAFF
TRBD1	TRBV2	TRBJ1-6	TGTGCCAGCAGACGGGACAGGGACCATAATTCACCCCTCCACTTT	CASRRDRDHNSPLHF
TRBD1	TRBV6-5	TRBJ1-4	TGTGCCAGTCAACCGGGACAGGGGGGTGAAAAACTGTTTTTT	CASQPGQGGEKLFF
-	TRBV18	TRBJ1-4	TGTGCCAGCTCACCTTCGCTCTTAACATCATTCGAAAAACTGTTTTTT	CASSPSLLTSFEKLFF
-	TRBV19	TRBJ1-2	TGTGCCAGTAGTATGATAAGGGGCCGGGGCGGCTACACCTTC	CASSMIRGRGGYTF
TRBD1	TRBV27	TRBJ1-1	TGTGCCAGCAAGACGACAGGGGTGAACACTGAAGCTTTCTTT	CASKTTGVNTEAFF
-	TRBV5-4	TRBJ2-1	TGTGCCAGCAGACCCCAGCTAGCTAATGAGCAGTTCTTC	CASRPQLANEQFF
TRBD1	TRBV19	TRBJ2-3	TGTGCCAGTAGTATGTGGGGGACAGACACTAGCACAGATACGCAGTATTTT	CASSMWGTDTSTDTQYF